This T cell receptor beta chain was recorded in a study of blood T cell repertoires in COVID-19. The overall study: COVID-19 samples, acute and convalescent, were from the United States, Italy and Spain.

Assay used: immunoSEQ multiplex PCR; TCRdb lists only in-frame clones, some missing. This sample has approximately 70,000 clones; 91% occur once, and the top ten carry 13%. CDR1 is KGHSH and CDR2 is LQKENI in the germline V gene. Between the trimmed V and J ends, which lost 6 bases and 4 bases, there was a span of 19 bases. This CDR3 has 16 residues. Sequences were obtained from peripheral blood. The V and J genes are TRBV18 and TRBJ2-4; maybe TRBD2 (5 bases). The TCR sequence derives from a human donor with active COVID-19. The donor label of this sample is uncertain. CDR3 protein: CASSQEGLWTKNIQYF. The CDR3 DNA reads as TGTGCCAGCTCCCAAGAAGGGCTCTGGACTAAAAACATTCAGTACTTC.